The next 20 T cell receptor beta chains were all read from a single sample in a study of PD-1 blockade in classical Hodgkin lymphoma. The protocol was immunoSEQ multiplex PCR, while the TCRdb copy is restricted to in-frame clones and leaves out a portion. The top ten hold 9% to 12% of the sample, which has about 64,000 clones, less than 95% seen once. Documented time point: cycle 4 day 1 (C4D1), after around six weeks of nivolumab. All patients experienced relapse after autologous stem cell transplantation, and brentuximab vedotin exposure was variable. This material consisted of peripheral blood mononuclear cells (PBMCs), taken before the fourth cycle of nivolumab. These receptors were obtained from a human donor with classical Hodgkin lymphoma.

The chain carries TRBV6-5 and TRBJ1-1; a possible D gene is TRBD1 (5 bases). Per germline, CDR1 MNHEY and CDR2 SVGAGI. The CDR3 has 15 residues. Trimming removed 2 bases at V and 0 bases at J, with 10 bases between. The CDR3 protein is CASSYEEGVNTEAFF. CDR3 DNA sequence: TGTGCCAGCAGTTACGAAGAAGGGGTGAACACTGAAGCTTTCTTT.

The chain has TRBV7-6 and TRBJ1-1; D not resolved. Per germline, CDR1 SGHVS and CDR2 FNYEAQ. V lost 5 bases to trimming and J lost 4 bases, with 11 bases between them. The CDR3 covers 13 residues. DNA of the CDR3: TGTGCCAGCAGCCGCCGGGAAGGCACTGAAGCTTTCTTT. Amino acid sequence: CASSRREGTEAFF.

The chain combines TRBV30 with TRBJ2-5, with 10 bases identical to TRBD2. Germline-derived CDR1 and CDR2 are GTSNPN and SVGIG (reference sequence). The CDR3 loop spans 15 amino acids. The V gene end was trimmed by 2 bases and the J gene end by 6 bases; junction bases not matched to a gene: 9. Here the CDR3 DNA reads TGTGCCTGGAGTCGTGATCTAGCGGGGGAAAAGACCCAGTACTTC. Its protein is CAWSRDLAGEKTQYF.

This chain joins TRBV5-1 and TRBJ2-3, with 10 nucleotides matching TRBD2. The CDR3 sequence is 15 residues long. Losses at the gene ends were 0 bases for V and 7 bases for J; bases not matched to a gene: 5. Germline CDR1 SGHRS, CDR2 YFSETQ. The CDR3 coding sequence is TGCGCCAGCAGCTTGGATGGTAGCGGGGGGTATACGCAGTATTTT. Protein: CASSLDGSGGYTQYF.

J is TRBJ2-6 and V is TRBV7-8; 8 bases agree with TRBD1. Trimming at V came to 5 bases and at J to 4 bases, leaving 7 bases not matched to a gene. The V gene's germline CDR1 is SGHVS and CDR2 FQNEAQ. The CDR3 sequence is 16 residues long. CDR3 DNA: TGTGCCAGCAGCCCCACAGGGGGATCAGGGGCCAACGTCCTGACTTTC. This codes for CASSPTGGSGANVLTF.

Judged by abundance, this clone is medium-sized. This chain uses TRBV7-9 with TRBJ1-4; the D gene is possibly TRBD1 (6 bases). The length of the CDR3 is 16 residues. V was shortened by 2 bases and J by 5 bases, with 15 bases between the two germline ends. Germline V gives CDR1 SEHNR, CDR2 FQNEAQ (reference sequence). CDR3 sequence: CASSLREGGSNEKLFF. CDR3 nucleotide sequence: TGTGCCAGCAGCTTACGGGAAGGGGGGAGCAATGAAAAACTGTTTTTT.

This chain links TRBV4-1 with TRBJ1-2; D not resolved. The CDR3 contains 18 residues. The germline CDR1 and CDR2 sequences are MGHRA and YSYEKL. V was trimmed by 4 bases and J by 10 bases, leaving 31 bases between them. The DNA of the CDR3 is TGCGCCAGCAGCCCTGAAAGCCCCGCCGGGCCAGCTTCTTTTGCCTACACCTTC. Protein sequence: CASSPESPAGPASFAYTF.

The V gene is TRBV2, the J gene TRBJ2-3, with D possibly matching TRBD2 (6 bases). V lost 2 bases, J lost 4 bases, and 13 bases lay in between. Per germline, CDR1 SNHLY and CDR2 FYNNEI. There are 15 residues in the CDR3. The CDR3 region is CASSEYYGSADTQYF. The CDR3 DNA follows: TGTGCCAGCAGTGAATACTACGGGAGCGCAGATACGCAGTATTTT.

Turning to this clone: Germline and junction disagree at one end, which may indicate a read error. The chain has TRBV7-9 and TRBJ2-7; 10 bases are shared with TRBD1. The CDR3 loop spans 13 amino acids. Germline CDR1 reads SEHNR; CDR2 reads FQNEAQ (reference sequence). The CDR3: CASSSDRGYGQYF. The CDR3 coding sequence is TGTGCCAGCAGCTCGGACAGGGGGTACGGGCAGTACTTC.

This chain uses TRBV4-2 with TRBJ2-5, with 8 nucleotides matching TRBD2. J lost 5 bases, V lost 6 bases, and 8 bases had no gene match. The CDR3 length is 14 residues. Germline-derived CDR1 and CDR2 are LGHNA and YNFKEQ. Here the CDR3 reads CASREPSGPETQYF. In nucleotides, the CDR3 is TGTGCCAGCAGGGAACCTAGCGGGCCGGAGACCCAGTACTTC.

The CDR3 coding sequence is TGTGCCAGCAGCCAAGATGAGAGACAGGGTAATGGCTACACCTTC. Encoded protein: CASSQDERQGNGYTF. J is TRBJ1-2 and V is TRBV4-2; TRBD1 matches at 7 bases. This CDR3 has 15 amino acids. Germline CDR1 is LGHNA and CDR2 is YNFKEQ. V gave up 0 bases and J gave up 6 bases; unmatched junction bases: 7.

The chain couples TRBV11-3 to TRBJ2-2; 7 bases match TRBD1. The CDR3 has 16 residues. Trimming at V came to 4 bases and at J to 0 bases, leaving 5 bases not matched to a gene. Germline assignment: CDR1 SGHNT and CDR2 YENEEA. The CDR3 here is CASSSGQFANTGELFF. CDR3 coding DNA: TGTGCCAGCAGCTCGGGACAGTTCGCGAACACCGGGGAGCTGTTTTTT.

J is TRBJ1-1 and V is TRBV18; D is possibly TRBD1 (6 bases). Germline-derived CDR1 and CDR2 are KGHSH and LQKENI. Trimming took off 3 bases at V and 7 bases at J, with 18 bases between the two ends. The CDR3 sequence is 15 residues long. Here the CDR3 DNA reads TGTGCCAGCTCACCTCTAGCGGACAGCGACCTTGAAGCTTTCTTT. This gives the protein CASSPLADSDLEAFF.

The chain combines TRBV10-2 with TRBJ2-1; possibly TRBD1 or TRBD2 for D (5 bases each). The V gene lost 2 bases and the J gene lost 7 bases, with 15 bases spanning the gap. Germline V gene lookup returns CDR1 WSHSY and CDR2 SAAADI. The CDR3 contains 15 residues. CDR3 amino acids: CASSETGLQRNEQFF. As DNA, the CDR3 is TGCGCCAGCAGTGAGACGGGGCTACAACGGAATGAGCAGTTCTTC.

The V call is TRBV7-9, the J call TRBJ1-1, with D unresolved. Germline assignment: CDR1 SEHNR and CDR2 FQNEAQ (reference sequence). Between the trimmed V and J ends, which lost 3 bases and 8 bases, there was a span of 10 bases. The CDR3 loop spans 12 amino acids. CDR3: CASSLMAAEAFF. CDR3 in DNA: TGTGCCAGCAGCTTGATGGCCGCCGAAGCTTTCTTT.

V is TRBV28 and J is TRBJ1-2, with D perhaps matching TRBD1 (5 bases). The V gene's germline CDR1 is MDHEN and CDR2 SYDVKM. Trimming pared 1 base from V and 8 bases from J, leaving 14 bases between. The CDR3 runs 14 residues. CDR3 nucleotides: TGTGCCAGCAGTTTATCTACTACAGGAGGCGGCTACACCTTC. Encoded protein: CASSLSTTGGGYTF.

This chain links TRBV27 with TRBJ1-3; D possibly corresponds to TRBD1 (6 bases). V shed 3 bases and J shed 1 base, with 7 bases lying between them. CDR3 size: 14 residues. CDR1 and CDR2 from the germline V gene are MNHEY and SMNVEV (reference sequence). The CDR3 reads CASSFTGSGNTIYF. DNA for the CDR3: TGTGCCAGCAGTTTTACAGGGTCTGGAAACACCATATATTTT.

This chain joins TRBV9 and TRBJ2-5; 15 bases line up with TRBD2. Germline-derived CDR1 and CDR2 are SGDLS and YYNGEE. This CDR3 is 17 amino acids long. The junction had 8 bases not matched to a gene; V was cut back by 3 bases and J by 5 bases. The CDR3 nucleotides read TGTGCCAGCAGCGCCGGGACTAGCGGGGGGCTCCGTGAGACCCAGTACTTC. Translation: CASSAGTSGGLRETQYF.

The chain is built from TRBV27 and TRBJ2-5; tentatively, D is TRBD2 (6 bases). The DNA end favors TRBJ2-7, so the J call may be wrong. CDR1 is MNHEY, CDR2 SMNVEV, per germline (reference sequence). The CDR3 has 13 amino acids. The CDR3 bases are TGTGCCAGCAGTTTGGGGGGTGGGTACGAGCAGTACTTC. Translation: CASSLGGGYEQYF.

The chain links TRBV25-1 to TRBJ1-5; D gene uncertain. CDR3 length: 11 amino acids. Germline loops: CDR1 MGHDK, CDR2 SYGVNS. Trimming left V 3 bases short and J 9 bases short, with 6 bases between. The CDR3 protein is CASSDGGPQHF. The CDR3 DNA reads as TGTGCCAGCAGTGATGGAGGGCCCCAGCATTTT.